This TCR beta chain was captured by sequencing in a study of OX40 agonist ivuxolimab in advanced cancers. Study information: The study gave patients intravenous ivuxolimab at 0.01 to 10 mg/kg every 2 weeks. Partial response was recorded in three patients: one hepatocellular carcinoma and two cutaneous melanoma cases.

Trimming cost V 1 base and J 4 bases, with 7 bases left between them. The CDR3 is 13 residues long. CDR1 and CDR2 (germline): SEHNR, FQNEAQ (reference sequence). Clones were read by immunoSEQ multiplex PCR, and TCRdb kept only the in-frame ones, dropping some. The sample carries 65,000 to 75,000 clones, approximately 82% recorded once. General study findings and limits: Relative to CD4+, CD8+ T cells held more expanded clones on average.

This clone has a handful of counts. The antigen remains undetermined. The V gene is TRBV7-9, the J gene TRBJ1-2, with D unclear. The receptor was derived from an adult with an advanced solid tumor such as melanoma, head and neck, liver or kidney cancer. Sample: CD4+ or CD8+ T cells sorted from blood, taken in a trial of the OX40 agonist ivuxolimab. CDR3 coding DNA: TGTGCCAGCAGCTTAGACCCGACCTATGGCTACACCTTC. Translated, it gives CASSLDPTYGYTF.